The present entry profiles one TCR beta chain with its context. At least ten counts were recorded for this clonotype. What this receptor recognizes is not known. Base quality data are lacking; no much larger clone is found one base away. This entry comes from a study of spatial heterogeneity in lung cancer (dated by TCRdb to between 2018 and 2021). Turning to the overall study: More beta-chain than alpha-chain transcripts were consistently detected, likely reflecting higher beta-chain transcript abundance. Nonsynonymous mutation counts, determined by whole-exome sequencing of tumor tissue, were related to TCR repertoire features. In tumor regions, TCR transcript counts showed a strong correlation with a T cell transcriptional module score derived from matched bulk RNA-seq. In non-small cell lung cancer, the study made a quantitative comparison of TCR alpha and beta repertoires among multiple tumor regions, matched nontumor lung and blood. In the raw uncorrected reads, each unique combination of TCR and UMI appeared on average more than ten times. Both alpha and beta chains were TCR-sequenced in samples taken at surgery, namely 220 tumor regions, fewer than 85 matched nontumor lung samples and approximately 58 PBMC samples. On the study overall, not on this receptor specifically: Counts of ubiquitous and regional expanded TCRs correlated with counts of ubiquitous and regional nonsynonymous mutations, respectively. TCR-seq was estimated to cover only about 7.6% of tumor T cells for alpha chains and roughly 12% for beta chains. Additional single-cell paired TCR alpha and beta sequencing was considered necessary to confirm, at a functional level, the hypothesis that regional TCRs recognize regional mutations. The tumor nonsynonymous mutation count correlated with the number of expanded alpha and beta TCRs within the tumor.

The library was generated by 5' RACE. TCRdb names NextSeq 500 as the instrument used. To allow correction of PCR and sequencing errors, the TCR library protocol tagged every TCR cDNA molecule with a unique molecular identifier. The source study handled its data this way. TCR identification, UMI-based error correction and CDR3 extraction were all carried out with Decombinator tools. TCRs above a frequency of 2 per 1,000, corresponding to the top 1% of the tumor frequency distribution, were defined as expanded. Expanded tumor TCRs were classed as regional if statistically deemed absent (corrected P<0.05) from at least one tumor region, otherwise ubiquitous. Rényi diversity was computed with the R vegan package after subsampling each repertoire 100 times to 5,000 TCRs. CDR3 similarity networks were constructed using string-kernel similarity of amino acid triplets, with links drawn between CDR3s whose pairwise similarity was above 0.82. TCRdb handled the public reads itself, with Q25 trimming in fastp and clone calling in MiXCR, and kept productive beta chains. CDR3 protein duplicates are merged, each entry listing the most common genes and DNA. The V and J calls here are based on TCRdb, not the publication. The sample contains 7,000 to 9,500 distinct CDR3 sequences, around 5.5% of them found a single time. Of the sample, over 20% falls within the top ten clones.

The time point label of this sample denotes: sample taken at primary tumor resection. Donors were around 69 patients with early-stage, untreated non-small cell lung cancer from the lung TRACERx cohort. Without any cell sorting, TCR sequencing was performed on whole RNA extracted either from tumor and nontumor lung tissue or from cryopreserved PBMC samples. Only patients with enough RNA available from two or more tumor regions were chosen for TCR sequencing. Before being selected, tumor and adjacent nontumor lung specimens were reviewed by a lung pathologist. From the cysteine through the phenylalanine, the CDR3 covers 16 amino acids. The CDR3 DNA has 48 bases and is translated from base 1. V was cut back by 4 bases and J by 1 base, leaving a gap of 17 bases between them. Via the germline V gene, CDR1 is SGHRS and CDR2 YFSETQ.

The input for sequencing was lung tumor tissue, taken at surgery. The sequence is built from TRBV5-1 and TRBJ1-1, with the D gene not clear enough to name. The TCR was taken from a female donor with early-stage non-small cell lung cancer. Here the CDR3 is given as CASSPLERTENTEAFF. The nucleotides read TGCGCCAGCAGCCCTCTCGAGCGGACGGAGAACACTGAAGCTTTCTTT.